This T cell receptor beta chain was observed in a study of T cells in Graves' hyperthyroidism and ophthalmopathy. V was pared by 1 base and J by 5 bases, with 11 bases between. CDR3 length: 14 amino acids. Germline V gene data show CDR1 as PRHDT and CDR2 as FYEKMQ (reference sequence). TCR beta CDR3 sequences were amplified from RNA transcripts. When the TCR CDR3 underwent first-round RT-PCR, the HTBI primer set was used. TCRdb fed the multiplex PCR reads into MiXCR, producing one record per CDR3 protein. Among hundreds of thousands of distinct CDR3 sequences, about 17% were seen once, and the ten largest hold over 45%.

Input material: blood. This sequence originates from an older woman with Graves' ophthalmopathy. This chain links TRBV13 with TRBJ1-1; a possible D gene is TRBD1 (6 bases). In nucleotides, the CDR3 is TGTGCCAGCAGCTTAGCCCGGAGGGGGACTGAAGCTTTCTTT. Protein product: CASSLARRGTEAFF.